Below are 30 T cell receptor beta chains sequenced from a single sample in a study of identical twins. TCRdb reprocessed the 5' RACE reads via MiXCR and lists one record per CDR3 protein. The sample shows 200,000 or so distinct CDR3 sequences, 7.5% of them seen only once. The same data also contributed to another study, on yellow fever vaccine responses in identical twins.

The sequenced sample was memory (CD45RO+) T cells sorted from blood. The receptor set was obtained from a woman younger than 30 in good health.

This clonotype showed up just a few times. The chain links TRBV20-1 to TRBJ2-1; D is unresolved. V was clipped by 0 bases and J by 7 bases, with 7 bases between them. CDR1 is DFQATT, CDR2 SNEGSKA, per germline (reference sequence). The CDR3 has 12 amino acids. The chain's CDR3 is CSARDRENEQFF. CDR3 in DNA: TGCAGTGCTAGAGACAGAGAAAATGAGCAGTTCTTC.

This clonotype showed up just a few times. At one end, the junction sequence differs from germline, possibly due to a read error. This chain links TRBV24-1 with TRBJ2-6; TRBD1 agrees at 10 bases. CDR1 and CDR2 (germline): KGHDR, SFDVKD. This CDR3 spans 18 amino acids. The CDR3 DNA sequence: TGTGCCACCAGTGATCCCGGGACAGGGGCCTTTGGGGCCAACGTCCTGATTTTC. Amino acid sequence: CATSDPGTGAFGANVLIF.

This clonotype showed up many times. The chain is built from TRBV5-1 and TRBJ2-3; 8 bases line up with TRBD1. The CDR3 runs to 15 residues. Germline values: CDR1 SGHRS, CDR2 YFSETQ. After removal of 0 bases from V and 3 bases from J, the junction contained 3 bases not matched to a gene. The CDR3 nucleotides read TGCGCCAGCAGCTTGGGAGACAGGGGTACAGATACGCAGTATTTT. Its protein product is CASSLGDRGTDTQYF.

This clonotype was picked up a small number of times. This chain uses TRBV6-5 with TRBJ2-3; 7 bases map to TRBD2. V lost 0 bases to trimming and J lost 2 bases; unmatched junction nucleotides: 5. Germline V CDR1 and CDR2: MNHEY, SVGAGI. This CDR3 spans 16 amino acids. In nucleotides, the CDR3 is TGTGCCAGCAGTTACTCTAACGGGGGGTACACAGATACGCAGTATTTT. It codes for CASSYSNGGYTDTQYF.

This clonotype was recorded at least ten times. The rearrangement uses TRBV20-1 and TRBJ2-5; D uncertain. This CDR3 is 14 amino acids long. Germline CDR1 reads DFQATT; CDR2 reads SNEGSKA (reference sequence). Trimming removed 6 bases at V and 0 bases at J, with 14 bases between. CDR3 loop: CSAHFMIDQETQYF. In DNA form, the CDR3 reads TGCAGTGCGCATTTCATGATTGACCAAGAGACCCAGTACTTC.

This clonotype was detected many times. This sequence joins TRBV11-2 and TRBJ2-1, with a possible D match to TRBD2 (5 bases). The CDR3 has 15 residues. V lost 0 bases, J lost 8 bases, and 14 bases lay in between. Germline CDR1 SGHAT, CDR2 FQNNGV. This CDR3 reads CASSLDRPRADEQFF. In nucleotides, the CDR3 is TGTGCCAGCAGCTTAGATCGACCGCGGGCCGATGAGCAGTTCTTC.

This clonotype was seen a few times. This sequence joins TRBV5-1 and TRBJ2-1; weak D call: TRBD2 (5 bases). Germline CDR1 reads SGHRS; CDR2 reads YFSETQ. The CDR3 runs to 13 residues. The V end was cut by 0 bases, the J end by 10 bases, with 11 bases between. DNA of the CDR3: TGCGCCAGCAGCTTGGATAGCAGAGGGGAGCAGTTCTTC. Its protein product is CASSLDSRGEQFF.

This clonotype was observed many times. This chain uses TRBV10-3 with TRBJ2-1, with 11 bases fitting TRBD2. CDR3 size: 14 residues. V lost 11 bases and J lost 1; bases outside the gene matches: 4. Germline V gives CDR1 ENHRY, CDR2 SYGVKD. The CDR3 spells CAVLAGGSYNEQFF. CDR3 bases: TGTGCCGTTCTAGCGGGGGGATCCTACAATGAGCAGTTCTTC.

This clonotype was found a few times. The rearrangement links TRBV7-9 to TRBJ1-4; TRBD1 might be the D (6 bases). Germline V CDR1 and CDR2: SEHNR, FQNEAQ (reference sequence). CDR3 length: 16 residues. V was cut by 1 base and J by 5 bases, with 14 bases left in between. The CDR3 DNA reads TGTGCCAGCAGCTTAGGGTTCGGACAGCTAAATGAAAAACTGTTTTTT. As protein: CASSLGFGQLNEKLFF.

V and J are TRBV11-2 and TRBJ2-1; maybe TRBD1 (6 bases). The CDR3 loop spans 19 amino acids. In germline, CDR1 is SGHAT, CDR2 FQNNGV. V was clipped by 1 base and J by 8 bases, with 27 bases between them. In DNA, the CDR3 is TGTGCCAGCAGCTTAGTTGCCAGGGGAACGGATAGTATTCGGGATGAGCAGTTCTTC. Protein sequence: CASSLVARGTDSIRDEQFF.

The sample holds a few counts of this clonotype. This rearrangement joins TRBV24-1 to TRBJ2-5, with 8 bases identical to TRBD1. The CDR3 has 15 residues. J lost 5 bases, V lost 4 bases, and 8 bases had no gene match. The germline CDR1 and CDR2 sequences are KGHDR and SFDVKD. CDR3 DNA: TGTGCCACCAGTGACCCCAGGGGGCCTGGGGAGACCCAGTACTTC. Protein: CATSDPRGPGETQYF.

The chain recombines TRBV5-1 with TRBJ2-3; 15 bases are shared with TRBD2. V lost 6 bases to trimming and J lost 4 bases; unmatched junction nucleotides: 3. The CDR3 is 15 residues long. Germline CDR1 SGHRS, CDR2 YFSETQ. CDR3 loop: CASMGLAGGPDTQYF. The CDR3 DNA reads TGCGCCAGCATGGGACTAGCGGGGGGTCCAGATACGCAGTATTTT.

This chain links TRBV24-1 with TRBJ2-1; 9 bases are a match to TRBD1. This CDR3 is built from 16 residues. The ends lost 4 bases at V and 7 bases at J; junction bases unmatched: 10. Per germline, CDR1 KGHDR and CDR2 SFDVKD. This chain's CDR3 is CATSDARDRAGNEQFF. The CDR3, as DNA: TGTGCCACCAGTGACGCCCGGGACAGGGCAGGGAATGAGCAGTTCTTC.

This clonotype was picked up a small number of times. The DNA of the CDR3 is TGTGCCAGCAGCTTAGTCACCGCTGGCTACACCTTC. Protein sequence: CASSLVTAGYTF. This chain connects TRBV7-9 to TRBJ1-2; the D is unclear. The V gene's germline CDR1 is SEHNR and CDR2 FQNEAQ (reference sequence). V was shortened by 1 base and J by 7 bases, with 7 bases between the two germline ends. The CDR3 has 12 residues.

The chain uses TRBV21-1 and TRBJ2-7; no check of the table's D call, TRBD1, against the DNA was made. TRBV21-1 is given as a pseudogene. There are 14 residues in the CDR3. Written as DNA, the CDR3 is TGTGCCAGCACCAAGGGACAGCTTACCTACGAGCAGTACTTC. Translating it yields CASTKGQLTYEQYF.

The chain employs TRBV20-1 and TRBJ2-5; 7 bases line up with TRBD1. Germline V gene lookup returns CDR1 DFQATT and CDR2 SNEGSKA (reference sequence). Germline trimming cut 7 bases from V and 3 bases from J; bases unmatched to any gene: 11. This CDR3 is built from 14 residues. CDR3 coding DNA: TGCAGTGAGGCCGGACAGGCCGGAGAAGAGACCCAGTACTTC. This gives the protein CSEAGQAGEETQYF.

This clonotype appeared a few times. V usage is TRBV20-1 and J usage is TRBJ2-7; no firm D call. CDR1 is DFQATT and CDR2 is SNEGSKA in the germline V gene (reference sequence). CDR3 size: 14 residues. Trimming cost V 0 bases and J 2 bases, with 11 bases left between them. This chain's CDR3 is CSARDLNSTYEQYF. The CDR3 DNA sequence: TGCAGTGCTAGAGATCTAAACAGCACCTACGAGCAGTACTTC.

This clonotype was counted a few times. The J gene is TRBJ1-2, the V gene TRBV25-1; a weak D match, TRBD1 (5 bases). This CDR3 spans 13 amino acids. Trimming removed 4 bases at V and 10 bases at J, with 16 bases between. Germline CDR1 MGHDK, CDR2 SYGVNS. As DNA, the CDR3 is TGTGCCAGCAGTGCCGGAATTACGGGGGACTACACCTTC. Protein sequence: CASSAGITGDYTF.

This clonotype was recorded many times. This rearrangement joins TRBV5-1 to TRBJ2-1; D is uncertain. Trimming took off 6 bases at V and 4 bases at J, with 14 bases between the two ends. CDR3 length equals 14 residues. The V gene's germline CDR1 is SGHRS and CDR2 YFSETQ. CDR3 loop: CASTPGPSYNEQFF. The CDR3 DNA reads as TGCGCCAGCACTCCCGGGCCCTCTTACAATGAGCAGTTCTTC.

The chain has TRBV5-1 and TRBJ1-2; D is unresolved. The CDR3 is 14 amino acids. V lost 0 bases and J 4 bases, leaving 10 bases between the germline ends. Looked up from germline, CDR1 is SGHRS and CDR2 is YFSETQ. CDR3 protein: CASSLAVGAYGYTF. In DNA form, the CDR3 reads TGCGCCAGCAGCTTGGCTGTGGGTGCCTATGGCTACACCTTC.

This clonotype was recorded many times. The chain combines TRBV11-2 with TRBJ2-7; 7 nucleotides match TRBD1. The CDR3 consists of 14 residues. Germline CDR1 SGHAT, CDR2 FQNNGV. The trim removed 5 bases at V and 9 bases at J, leaving 13 bases unmatched. CDR3 DNA: TGTGCCAGCAGCGTCACAGGGGCGTCCTCCGTGCAGTACTTC. Its protein is CASSVTGASSVQYF.

The J gene is TRBJ2-2, the V gene TRBV20-1; 8 nucleotides align to TRBD1. The germline CDR1 and CDR2 sequences are DFQATT and SNEGSKA (reference sequence). The CDR3 covers 14 residues. V was clipped by 3 bases and J by 4 bases; unmatched bases: 4. CDR3 region: CSASQGAGTGELFF. The CDR3 nucleotides are TGCAGTGCTAGTCAGGGGGCCGGCACCGGGGAGCTGTTTTTT.

This clonotype was picked up many times. The V gene is TRBV3-1, the J gene TRBJ2-5; either TRBD1 or TRBD2 may fit D (5 bases each). V gave up 4 bases and J gave up 2 bases, with 11 bases separating them. The CDR3 totals 14 residues. The germline V gene encodes CDR1 LGHDT and CDR2 YNNKEL (reference sequence). The CDR3 sequence: CASSPGAQQETQYF. The CDR3 coding sequence is TGTGCCAGCAGCCCCGGGGCACAGCAAGAGACCCAGTACTTC.

The V gene is TRBV20-1, the J gene TRBJ2-7, with 8 bases fitting TRBD2. The CDR3 covers 14 residues. Looked up from germline, CDR1 is DFQATT and CDR2 is SNEGSKA (reference sequence). J was trimmed by 2 bases and V by 5 bases; bases with no gene match: 8. The CDR3 reads CSASSAGEAYEQYF. The CDR3 DNA reads TGCAGTGCTTCCTCAGCGGGAGAGGCCTACGAGCAGTACTTC.

This clonotype appeared a few times. The gene calls are TRBV19 and TRBJ2-1, with D possibly matching TRBD2 (5 bases). V was shortened by 0 bases and J by 5 bases, with 17 bases between the two germline ends. This CDR3 is built from 17 residues. Germline V gene sequence: CDR1 LNHDA, CDR2 SQIVND (reference sequence). CDR3 sequence (DNA): TGTGCCAGTAGTATAGATAACTTCCAGCGGCTTAACAATGAGCAGTTCTTC. Protein: CASSIDNFQRLNNEQFF.

This clonotype was detected ten times or more. This chain links TRBV5-5 with TRBJ2-2; TRBD2 agrees at 8 bases. Germline V gene lookup returns CDR1 SGHKS and CDR2 YYEKEE (reference sequence). The V and J ends lost 0 bases and 3 bases, in that order; junction bases with no gene match: 4. CDR3 size: 16 residues. The CDR3 region has the DNA TGTGCCAGCAGCTTGGGGACTAGCAGATACACCGGGGAGCTGTTTTTT. This codes for CASSLGTSRYTGELFF.

Only a few counts were recorded for this clonotype. This chain uses TRBV7-6 with TRBJ2-1; TRBD1 aligns across 7 bases. Trimming cost V 0 bases and J 1 base; bases outside gene matches: 6. Germline CDR1 reads SGHVS; CDR2 reads FNYEAQ. There are 17 residues in the CDR3. The CDR3 reads CASSLAPGTASYNEQFF. The CDR3 DNA sequence: TGTGCCAGCAGCTTAGCCCCCGGGACAGCTTCCTACAATGAGCAGTTCTTC.

This clonotype turned up a few times. The gene calls are TRBV27 and TRBJ2-7, with TRBD2 matching 11 bases. Germline V lookup: CDR1 MNHEY, CDR2 SMNVEV (reference sequence). V dropped 6 bases and J dropped 3; count of bases not matched to a gene: 7. CDR3 length: 15 residues. The CDR3 protein is CASRVKGLADYEQYF. The CDR3 DNA sequence: TGTGCCAGCAGGGTAAAGGGACTAGCGGACTACGAGCAGTACTTC.

This clonotype was recorded at least ten times. The chain joins TRBV29-1 to TRBJ1-2; 7 bases agree with TRBD1. V was clipped by 7 bases and J by 3 bases; unmatched bases: 2. The CDR3 is 11 amino acids. From germline, CDR1 is SQVTM and CDR2 ANQGSEA. CDR3 in DNA: TGCAGCGCCGGACAGGACTATGGCTACACCTTC. Translation: CSAGQDYGYTF.

There are a few counts of this clonotype. The V and J genes are TRBV7-8 and TRBJ2-3; 15 positions match TRBD2. V lost 5 bases, J lost 2 bases, and 8 bases stayed unmatched. This CDR3 contains 18 residues. Germline V lookup: CDR1 SGHVS, CDR2 FQNEAQ. The chain's CDR3 is CASSPGTSGRLFTDTQYF. The CDR3 DNA is TGTGCCAGCAGCCCAGGGACTAGCGGGAGGCTTTTCACAGATACGCAGTATTTT.